This is a list of T cell receptor beta chains from one sample in a study of blood T cell repertoires in COVID-19. Measured with immunoSEQ multiplex PCR; TCRdb has only the in-frame clones, and not every one. The sample holds over 200,000 clones; 85% to 90% are singletons and the top ten take approximately 2.8%. The sequenced sample consisted of PBMCs or T cells enriched from blood (not recorded which). Receptors originate from a woman between 45 and 65 years old in a cohort exposed to, infected with or recovered from COVID-19 (not recorded which). Each CDR3 is given with its conserved first and last residue. A D gene is named only where the DNA matches it firmly. Size is stated for part of the rows, as once, few or many counts, or as a class when the clone is expanded.

V gene: TRBV15
J gene: TRBJ2-2
clone size: .
D gene: .
CDR3 protein: CATSSGANRAFTGELFF
CDR3 DNA: TGTGCCACCAGCTCTGGGGCTAACAGGGCTTTCACCGGGGAGCTGTTTTTT

V gene: TRBV7-3
J gene: TRBJ2-1
clone size: .
D gene: .
CDR3 protein: CASSLLSQGYNEQFF
CDR3 DNA: TGTGCCAGCAGCTTATTATCACAGGGTTACAATGAGCAGTTCTTC

V gene: TRBV7-9
J gene: TRBJ2-3
clone size: .
D gene: TRBD1
CDR3 protein: CASSRTGESTQYF
CDR3 DNA: TGTGCCAGCAGCCGGACAGGGGAGTCTACGCAGTATTTT

V gene: TRBV6-5
J gene: TRBJ1-5
clone size: .
D gene: .
CDR3 protein: CASSLDSNQPQHF
CDR3 DNA: TGTGCCAGCAGCCTAGACAGCAATCAGCCCCAGCATTTT

V gene: TRBV19
J gene: TRBJ1-6
clone size: .
D gene: .
CDR3 protein: CASSTGGVSSPLHF
CDR3 DNA: TGTGCCAGTAGTACGGGGGGGGTAAGTTCACCCCTCCACTTT

V gene: TRBV29-1
J gene: TRBJ1-2
clone size: few
D gene: TRBD1
CDR3 protein: CSVRGQGDGYTF
CDR3 DNA: TGCAGCGTTCGAGGACAGGGTGATGGCTACACCTTC

V gene: TRBV7-2
J gene: TRBJ1-2
clone size: .
D gene: TRBD1
CDR3 protein: CASSKDRGHGYTF
CDR3 DNA: TGTGCCAGCAGCAAGGACAGGGGACATGGCTACACCTTC

V gene: TRBV5-1
J gene: TRBJ2-1
clone size: .
D gene: .
CDR3 protein: CASSTGVPRGGAESEQFF
CDR3 DNA: TGCGCCAGCAGCACCGGGGTACCACGCGGCGGGGCCGAATCTGAGCAGTTCTTC

V gene: TRBV30
J gene: TRBJ2-3
clone size: once
D gene: .
CDR3 protein: CAWSVGGPSEYF
CDR3 DNA: TGTGCCTGGAGTGTGGGGGGTCCCTCGGAGTATTTT

V gene: TRBV18
J gene: TRBJ2-7
clone size: .
D gene: .
CDR3 protein: CASSPLEGVEQYF
CDR3 DNA: TGTGCCAGCTCACCACTAGAAGGGGTCGAGCAGTACTTC

V gene: TRBV18
J gene: TRBJ2-3
clone size: .
D gene: TRBD1
CDR3 protein: CASSSTGTGGPDTQYF
CDR3 DNA: TGTGCCAGCTCTTCTACCGGGACAGGGGGCCCAGATACGCAGTATTTT

V gene: TRBV5-4
J gene: TRBJ1-4
clone size: .
D gene: .
CDR3 protein: CASSLEAGHEKLFF
CDR3 DNA: TGTGCCAGCAGCTTGGAGGCAGGCCATGAAAAACTGTTTTTT

V gene: TRBV14
J gene: TRBJ1-6
clone size: few
D gene: .
CDR3 protein: CASSQAPGYNSPLHF
CDR3 DNA: TGTGCCAGCAGCCAAGCTCCAGGATATAATTCACCCCTCCACTTT

V gene: TRBV24-1
J gene: TRBJ1-1
clone size: .
D gene: .
CDR3 protein: CATSWTLPEAFF
CDR3 DNA: TGTGCCACCAGTTGGACACTACCTGAAGCTTTCTTT

V gene: TRBV7-2
J gene: TRBJ2-2
clone size: .
D gene: .
CDR3 protein: CASWEVGRDTGELFF
CDR3 DNA: TGTGCCAGCTGGGAGGTGGGTCGGGACACCGGGGAGCTGTTTTTT

V gene: TRBV5-1
J gene: TRBJ2-3
clone size: .
D gene: .
CDR3 protein: CASSSRDSLARWGTQYF
CDR3 DNA: TGCGCCAGCAGCTCCAGGGACTCACTCGCACGATGGGGTACGCAGTATTTT

V gene: TRBV4-2
J gene: TRBJ1-1
clone size: once
D gene: TRBD1
CDR3 protein: CASSQAKGGQGVWYTEAFF
CDR3 DNA: TGTGCCAGCAGCCAAGCCAAGGGAGGACAGGGGGTATGGTACACTGAAGCTTTCTTT

V gene: TRBV5-1
J gene: TRBJ1-2
clone size: .
D gene: .
CDR3 protein: CASSLTGSNYGYTF
CDR3 DNA: TGCGCCAGCAGCTTGACAGGAAGTAACTATGGCTACACCTTC

V gene: TRBV20-1
J gene: TRBJ1-1
clone size: .
D gene: .
CDR3 protein: CSASGPSNTEAFF
CDR3 DNA: TGCAGTGCTAGTGGGCCCTCGAACACTGAAGCTTTCTTT

V gene: TRBV6-5
J gene: TRBJ2-4
clone size: .
D gene: TRBD1
CDR3 protein: CASSYSGQGWDIQYF
CDR3 DNA: TGTGCCAGCAGTTACTCCGGACAGGGATGGGACATTCAGTACTTC

V gene: TRBV7-9
J gene: TRBJ2-2
clone size: .
D gene: .
CDR3 protein: CASSLTLANTGELFF
CDR3 DNA: TGTGCCAGCAGCTTAACACTAGCGAACACCGGGGAGCTGTTTTTT

V gene: TRBV30
J gene: TRBJ1-6
clone size: .
D gene: .
CDR3 protein: CALSSGHLNSPLHF
CDR3 DNA: TGTGCCTTGAGTTCGGGACACCTAAATTCACCCCTCCACTTT

V gene: TRBV14
J gene: TRBJ1-2
clone size: .
D gene: .
CDR3 protein: CASSPLGGADYGYTF
CDR3 DNA: TGTGCCAGCAGCCCCCTAGGAGGCGCGGACTATGGCTACACCTTC

V gene: TRBV2
J gene: TRBJ1-5
clone size: .
D gene: .
CDR3 protein: CASRDRDNQPQHF
CDR3 DNA: TGTGCCAGCAGAGACCGGGATAATCAGCCCCAGCATTTT

V gene: TRBV27
J gene: TRBJ2-7
clone size: once
D gene: .
CDR3 protein: CASSTDWGEQYF
CDR3 DNA: TGTGCCAGCAGTACGGACTGGGGCGAGCAGTACTTC

V gene: TRBV7-6
J gene: TRBJ2-3
clone size: .
D gene: .
CDR3 protein: CASSSWTSTDTQYF
CDR3 DNA: TGTGCCAGCAGCTCATGGACTAGCACAGATACGCAGTATTTT

V gene: TRBV5-5
J gene: TRBJ1-2
clone size: .
D gene: .
CDR3 protein: CASSRGDTPFYRFYGYTF
CDR3 DNA: TGTGCCAGCAGCCGGGGGGACACGCCATTCTATCGATTCTATGGCTACACCTTC

V gene: TRBV29-1
J gene: TRBJ2-3
clone size: once
D gene: .
CDR3 protein: CSAVPGGNTDTQYF
CDR3 DNA: TGCAGCGCTGTGCCCGGAGGAAACACAGATACGCAGTATTTT

V gene: TRBV2
J gene: TRBJ1-2
clone size: .
D gene: .
CDR3 protein: CASSVRGNYGYTF
CDR3 DNA: TGTGCCAGCAGTGTAAGAGGGAACTATGGCTACACCTTC

V gene: TRBV2
J gene: TRBJ2-7
clone size: .
D gene: .
CDR3 protein: CASSVDRSSYEQYF
CDR3 DNA: TGTGCCAGCAGCGTTGACAGGAGCTCCTACGAGCAGTACTTC

V gene: TRBV6-2/TRBV6-3
J gene: TRBJ2-5
clone size: .
D gene: TRBD2
CDR3 protein: CASSSRGSGAQETQYF
CDR3 DNA: TGTGCCAGCAGCTCGCGTGGTAGCGGGGCTCAAGAGACCCAGTACTTC

V gene: TRBV11-3
J gene: TRBJ2-7
clone size: .
D gene: TRBD2
CDR3 protein: CASSLGGGGFYEQYF
CDR3 DNA: TGTGCCAGCAGCTTGGGTGGCGGGGGGTTCTACGAGCAGTACTTC

V gene: TRBV25-1
J gene: TRBJ2-1
clone size: .
D gene: TRBD2
CDR3 protein: CASRPSPGTTNYNEQFF
CDR3 DNA: TGTGCCAGCAGGCCCTCCCCGGGGACTACCAACTACAATGAGCAGTTCTTC

V gene: TRBV30
J gene: TRBJ2-3
clone size: .
D gene: TRBD2
CDR3 protein: CAWSNGGEKRLTDTQYF
CDR3 DNA: TGTGCCTGGAGTAACGGGGGGGAAAAGCGACTCACAGATACGCAGTATTTT

V gene: TRBV4-2
J gene: TRBJ1-2
clone size: .
D gene: .
CDR3 protein: CASSQGEEYYGYTF
CDR3 DNA: TGTGCCAGCAGCCAAGGCGAGGAGTACTATGGCTACACCTTC

V gene: TRBV7-6
J gene: TRBJ2-1
clone size: .
D gene: .
CDR3 protein: CASSLAEGWTYNEQFF
CDR3 DNA: TGTGCCAGCAGCTTAGCGGAGGGTTGGACCTACAATGAGCAGTTCTTC

V gene: TRBV7-8
J gene: TRBJ2-5
clone size: .
D gene: TRBD1
CDR3 protein: CASTQGALETQYF
CDR3 DNA: TGTGCCAGCACACAGGGGGCCTTAGAGACCCAGTACTTC

V gene: TRBV4-3
J gene: TRBJ1-3
clone size: .
D gene: .
CDR3 protein: CASSQLDSRSGNTIYF
CDR3 DNA: TGCGCCAGCAGCCAACTGGACAGTAGATCTGGAAACACCATATATTTT

V gene: TRBV12-3/TRBV12-4
J gene: TRBJ1-2
clone size: .
D gene: .
CDR3 protein: CASSLQYGYTF
CDR3 DNA: TGTGCCAGCAGTTTGCAGTACGGCTACACCTTC

V gene: TRBV4-3
J gene: TRBJ2-1
clone size: .
D gene: .
CDR3 protein: CASSQDRSGDNEQFF
CDR3 DNA: TGCGCCAGCAGCCAAGATCGTTCGGGAGACAATGAGCAGTTCTTC

V gene: TRBV5-1
J gene: TRBJ2-2
clone size: .
D gene: TRBD1
CDR3 protein: CASSSGTAYTGELFF
CDR3 DNA: TGCGCCAGCAGCTCCGGGACAGCTTACACCGGGGAGCTGTTTTTT

V gene: TRBV4-2
J gene: TRBJ1-5
clone size: .
D gene: .
CDR3 protein: CASSQAPEISNQPQHF
CDR3 DNA: TGTGCCAGCAGCCAAGCCCCTGAGATTAGCAATCAGCCCCAGCATTTT

V gene: TRBV12-3/TRBV12-4
J gene: TRBJ2-1
clone size: .
D gene: .
CDR3 protein: CASRRGTYNEQFF
CDR3 DNA: TGTGCCAGCAGGCGAGGGACTTACAATGAGCAGTTCTTC

V gene: TRBV25-1
J gene: TRBJ2-7
clone size: .
D gene: .
CDR3 protein: CASSDRAGGLSYEQYF
CDR3 DNA: TGTGCCAGCAGTGATCGGGCTGGGGGCCTTAGCTACGAGCAGTACTTC

V gene: TRBV14
J gene: TRBJ1-1
clone size: .
D gene: TRBD1
CDR3 protein: CASSQARTGMNTEAFF
CDR3 DNA: TGTGCCAGCAGCCAAGCCCGGACAGGGATGAACACTGAAGCTTTCTTT

V gene: TRBV4-1
J gene: TRBJ1-3
clone size: .
D gene: .
CDR3 protein: CASSQVGGRNTIYF
CDR3 DNA: TGCGCCAGCAGCCAAGTAGGAGGGCGAAACACCATATATTTT

V gene: TRBV2
J gene: TRBJ2-3
clone size: many
D gene: TRBD1
CDR3 protein: CASRRTGSRTDTQYF
CDR3 DNA: TGTGCCAGCAGGAGGACAGGGAGTAGAACAGATACGCAGTATTTT

V gene: TRBV30
J gene: TRBJ1-2
clone size: .
D gene: .
CDR3 protein: CAWRVQGPYGYTF
CDR3 DNA: TGTGCCTGGAGGGTTCAGGGCCCCTATGGCTACACCTTC

V gene: TRBV3-1/TRBV3-2
J gene: TRBJ1-1
clone size: .
D gene: .
CDR3 protein: CASSQNQGGSEAFF
CDR3 DNA: TGTGCCAGCAGCCAGAATCAGGGAGGATCTGAAGCTTTCTTT

V gene: TRBV29-1
J gene: TRBJ1-1
clone size: .
D gene: TRBD1
CDR3 protein: CSVNRRQGGTEAFF
CDR3 DNA: TGCAGCGTTAACCGGCGACAGGGTGGGACTGAAGCTTTCTTT

V gene: TRBV2
J gene: TRBJ2-4
clone size: .
D gene: .
CDR3 protein: CASSVGLTRLAKNIQYF
CDR3 DNA: TGTGCCAGCAGCGTAGGACTTACCAGACTAGCCAAAAACATTCAGTACTTC

V gene: TRBV18
J gene: TRBJ1-2
clone size: few
D gene: TRBD1
CDR3 protein: CASSQTGTASNYGYTF
CDR3 DNA: TGTGCCAGCTCACAAACCGGGACAGCGAGTAACTATGGCTACACCTTC

V gene: TRBV11-2
J gene: TRBJ1-5
clone size: .
D gene: .
CDR3 protein: CASSLSRVQPQHF
CDR3 DNA: TGTGCCAGCAGCCTTAGCCGGGTTCAGCCCCAGCATTTT

V gene: TRBV14
J gene: TRBJ2-7
clone size: .
D gene: .
CDR3 protein: CASSQDRVRFYEQYF
CDR3 DNA: TGTGCCAGCAGCCAAGACAGGGTAAGATTCTACGAGCAGTACTTC